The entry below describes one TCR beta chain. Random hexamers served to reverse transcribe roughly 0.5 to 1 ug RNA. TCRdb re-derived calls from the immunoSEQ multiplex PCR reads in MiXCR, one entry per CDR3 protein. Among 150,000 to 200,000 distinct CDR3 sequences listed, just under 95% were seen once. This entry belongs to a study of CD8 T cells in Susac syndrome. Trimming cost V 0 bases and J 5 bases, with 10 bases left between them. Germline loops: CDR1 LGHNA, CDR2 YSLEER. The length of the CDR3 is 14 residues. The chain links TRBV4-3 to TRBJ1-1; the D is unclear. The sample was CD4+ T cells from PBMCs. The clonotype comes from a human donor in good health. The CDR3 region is CASSQDSGGTEAFF. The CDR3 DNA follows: TGCGCCAGCAGCCAAGATAGCGGAGGAACTGAAGCTTTCTTT.